These T cell receptor beta chains were read from a single sample in a study of response to subunit inactivated influenza vaccine. MiXCR, run by TCRdb on the RT-PCR reads, gives a single entry per CDR3 protein. The sample has roughly 670,000 distinct CDR3 sequences, approximately 15% seen once; the top ten hold 7.5% to 8%. The sequenced sample was PBMCs from blood, obtained approximately 15 days before vaccination. All receptors come from a middle-aged man who received an inactivated influenza vaccine. Each CDR3 is given with its conserved first and last residue. The order of the fields is CDR3 protein, CDR3 DNA, J gene, V gene, clone size, D gene, CDR3 length. A D gene is named only where the DNA matches it firmly. Some rows mark clone size as missing; the rest say once, few, many or name a class of expanded clone.

CASQRIAGGSTDTQYF,TGTGCCAGCCAGAGGATAGCGGGGGGTAGCACAGATACGCAGTATTTT,TRBJ2-3,TRBV7-2,few,TRBD2,16
CASGAPGVDGYTF,TGTGCCAGCGGCGCCCCAGGGGTTGATGGCTACACCTTC,TRBJ1-2,TRBV28,few,-,13
CASSRDLRANTEAFF,TGTGCCAGCAGCCGGGACCTTCGCGCGAACACTGAAGCTTTCTTT,TRBJ1-1,TRBV5-6,-,-,15
CASSPPRPETQYF,TGCGCCAGCAGCCCGCCACGGCCCGAGACCCAGTACTTC,TRBJ2-5,TRBV5-1,few,-,13
CASSPTYGGGDTQYF,TGTGCCAGCTCACCGACATATGGTGGCGGAGATACGCAGTATTTT,TRBJ2-3,TRBV18,-,-,15
CASSPLDSYRRELETQYF,TGTGCCAGCTCACCGCTAGACAGTTATCGCCGGGAATTAGAGACCCAGTACTTC,TRBJ2-5,TRBV18,few,-,18
CASSFPRDPLGDYNEQFF,TGTGCCAGCAGTTTCCCCCGGGACCCCCTAGGGGACTACAATGAGCAGTTCTTC,TRBJ2-1,TRBV28,few,-,18
CASSIDGDSSTDTQYF,TGTGCCAGTAGTATAGATGGGGACAGCAGCACAGATACGCAGTATTTT,TRBJ2-3,TRBV19,few,TRBD1,16
CASTETEKLFF,TGTGCCAGCACCGAGACTGAAAAACTGTTTTTT,TRBJ1-4,TRBV7-9,few,-,11
CSARDGTSVSYEQYF,TGCAGTGCTAGAGATGGGACTTCCGTCTCCTACGAGCAGTACTTC,TRBJ2-7,TRBV20-1,-,-,15
CASSIQSLNTDTQYF,TGTGCCAGCAGTATTCAAAGCCTTAACACAGATACGCAGTATTTT,TRBJ2-3,TRBV12-3/TRBV12-4,few,-,15
CASSRTSRGETQYF,TGTGCCAGCAGCCGTACTTCTCGGGGAGAGACCCAGTACTTC,TRBJ2-5,TRBV7-2,-,-,14
CASTLADRGLGDTQYF,TGTGCCAGCACCCTGGCGGACAGGGGGCTCGGAGATACGCAGTATTTT,TRBJ2-3,TRBV21-1,few,-,16
CASSRGESSYEQYF,TGTGCCAGCAGCCGTGGAGAGAGCTCCTACGAGCAGTACTTC,TRBJ2-7,TRBV12-3/TRBV12-4,many,-,14
CASSEGPSADTQYF,TGTGCCAGCAGTGAAGGGCCAAGCGCAGATACGCAGTATTTT,TRBJ2-3,TRBV6-1,-,-,14
CASSPRDRGWGSLTEAFF,TGTGCCAGCTCACCACGGGACAGGGGATGGGGTAGTCTCACTGAAGCTTTCTTT,TRBJ1-1,TRBV18,many,TRBD1,18
CASSSPGQGYSEQYF,TGTGCCAGCAGTTCACCGGGACAGGGGTACTCCGAGCAGTACTTC,TRBJ2-7,TRBV28,-,TRBD1,15
CASSLIATPSYEQYF,TGTGCCAGCAGCTTAATCGCGACACCCTCCTACGAGCAGTACTTC,TRBJ2-7,TRBV11-1,few,-,15
CATSDPGRPTGETQYF,TGTGCCACCAGTGATCCGGGACGGCCGACCGGAGAGACCCAGTACTTC,TRBJ2-5,TRBV24-1,few,-,16
CASSFLAGTQGPGELFF,TGTGCCAGCAGTTTCCTAGCGGGGACCCAAGGACCCGGGGAGCTGTTTTTT,TRBJ2-2,TRBV28,few,TRBD2,17
CSAWTSGASDTQYF,TGCAGTGCTTGGACTAGCGGGGCCTCAGATACGCAGTATTTT,TRBJ2-3,TRBV20-1,few,TRBD2,14
CASSLARRTAFF,TGTGCCAGCAGCTTAGCCAGACGGACCGCTTTCTTT,TRBJ1-1,TRBV7-8,many,-,12